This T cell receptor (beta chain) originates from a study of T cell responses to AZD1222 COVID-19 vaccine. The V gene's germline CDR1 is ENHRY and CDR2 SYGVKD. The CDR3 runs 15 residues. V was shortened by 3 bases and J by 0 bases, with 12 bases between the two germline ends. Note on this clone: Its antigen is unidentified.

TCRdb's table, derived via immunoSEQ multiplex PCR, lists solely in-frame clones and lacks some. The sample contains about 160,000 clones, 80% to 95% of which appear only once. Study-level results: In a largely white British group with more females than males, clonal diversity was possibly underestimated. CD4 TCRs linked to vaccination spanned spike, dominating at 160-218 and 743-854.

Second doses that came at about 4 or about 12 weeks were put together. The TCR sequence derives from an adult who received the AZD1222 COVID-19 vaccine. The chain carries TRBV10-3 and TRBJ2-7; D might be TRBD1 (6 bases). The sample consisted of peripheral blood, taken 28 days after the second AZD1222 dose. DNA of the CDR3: TGTGCCATCAGTGACCAGGGGAGTCCCTCCTACGAGCAGTACTTC. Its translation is CAISDQGSPSYEQYF.